This record concerns one TCR beta chain sequence. TCR beta libraries were built with iRepertoire HTBI primers and Arm-PCR of CDR3 regions. TCRdb ran MiXCR on the multiplex PCR reads and lists one entry per CDR3 protein. The data hold a few hundred thousand distinct CDR3 sequences, with about 20% observed a single time. This sample was included in a study of regulatory T cells in long-lasting Graves disease. The CDR3 has 13 residues. V was shortened by 5 bases and J by 7 bases, with 12 bases between the two germline ends. CDR1 is MNHEY, CDR2 SVGEGT, per germline. This sample's time point: persistent/refractory GD, antithyroid drugs over 5 years with positive TRAb. PBMC-derived RNA was used for the TCR library.

The gene calls are TRBV6-2 or TRBV6-3 and TRBJ2-4; perhaps TRBD2 as D (7 bases). This specimen consisted of peripheral blood mononuclear cells (PBMCs), obtained when the disease was refractory, from a patient treated with antithyroid drugs. This clonotype originated in a female donor with Graves disease. CDR3 DNA: TGTGCCAGCAGTCGGGGGGCGAGGAACATTCAGTACTTC. Its translation: CASSRGARNIQYF.